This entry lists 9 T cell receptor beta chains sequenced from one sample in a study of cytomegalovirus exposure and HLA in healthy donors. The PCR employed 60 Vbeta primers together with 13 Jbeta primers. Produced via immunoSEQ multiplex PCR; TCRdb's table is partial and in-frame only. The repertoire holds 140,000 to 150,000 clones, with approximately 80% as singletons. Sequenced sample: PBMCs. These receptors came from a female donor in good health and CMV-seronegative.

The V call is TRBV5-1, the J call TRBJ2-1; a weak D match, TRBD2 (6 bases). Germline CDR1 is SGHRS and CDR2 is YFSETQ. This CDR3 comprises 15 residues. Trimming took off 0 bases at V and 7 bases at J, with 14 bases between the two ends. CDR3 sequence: CASSLDRGLANEQFF. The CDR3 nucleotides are TGCGCCAGCAGCTTGGATCGGGGACTGGCAAATGAGCAGTTCTTC.

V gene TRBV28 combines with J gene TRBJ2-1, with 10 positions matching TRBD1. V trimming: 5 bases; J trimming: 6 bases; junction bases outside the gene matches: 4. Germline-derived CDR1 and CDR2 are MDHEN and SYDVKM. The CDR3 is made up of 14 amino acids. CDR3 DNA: TGTGCCAGCAGTCCTCGGACAGGGGGCAATGAGCAGTTCTTC. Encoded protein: CASSPRTGGNEQFF.

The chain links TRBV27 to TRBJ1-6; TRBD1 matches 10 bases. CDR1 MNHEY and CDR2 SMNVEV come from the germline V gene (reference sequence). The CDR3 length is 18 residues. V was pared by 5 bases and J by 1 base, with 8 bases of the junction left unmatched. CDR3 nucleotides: TGTGCCAGCAGTCACCCCCCGGGACAGGGGTCCTATAATTCACCCCTCCACTTT. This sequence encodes CASSHPPGQGSYNSPLHF.

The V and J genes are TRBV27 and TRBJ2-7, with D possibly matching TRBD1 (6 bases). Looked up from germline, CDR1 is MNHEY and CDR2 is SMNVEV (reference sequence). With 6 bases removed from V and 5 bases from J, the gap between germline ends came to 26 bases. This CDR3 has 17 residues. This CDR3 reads CASSTISSGTRGNEQYF. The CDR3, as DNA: TGTGCCAGCAGCACCATCAGCTCCGGGACACGGGGCAACGAGCAGTACTTC.

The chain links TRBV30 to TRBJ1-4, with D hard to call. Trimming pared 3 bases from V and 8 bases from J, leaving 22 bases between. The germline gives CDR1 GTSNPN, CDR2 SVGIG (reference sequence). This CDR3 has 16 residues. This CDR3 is CAWSPSTTRNREKLFF. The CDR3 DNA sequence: TGTGCCTGGAGCCCCTCCACGACAAGGAATAGGGAAAAACTGTTTTTT.

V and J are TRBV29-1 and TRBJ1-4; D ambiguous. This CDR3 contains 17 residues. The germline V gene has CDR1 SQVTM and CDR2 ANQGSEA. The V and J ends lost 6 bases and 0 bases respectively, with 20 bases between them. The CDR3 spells CSVPTVLTAPTNEKLFF. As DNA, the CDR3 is TGCAGCGTACCTACCGTCCTTACCGCTCCAACTAATGAAAAACTGTTTTTT.

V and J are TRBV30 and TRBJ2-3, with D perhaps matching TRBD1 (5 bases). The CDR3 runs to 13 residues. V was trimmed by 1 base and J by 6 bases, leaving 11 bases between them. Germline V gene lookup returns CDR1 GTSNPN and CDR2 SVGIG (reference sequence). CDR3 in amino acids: CAWSEGMADTQYF. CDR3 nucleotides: TGTGCCTGGAGTGAGGGGATGGCGGATACGCAGTATTTT.

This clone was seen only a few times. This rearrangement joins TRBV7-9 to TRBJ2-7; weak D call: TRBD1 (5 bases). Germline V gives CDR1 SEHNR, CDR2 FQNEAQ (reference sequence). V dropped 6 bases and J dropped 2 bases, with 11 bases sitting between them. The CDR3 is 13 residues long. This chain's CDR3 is CASRPTATYEQYF. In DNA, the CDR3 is TGTGCCAGCAGACCGACAGCTACCTACGAGCAGTACTTC.

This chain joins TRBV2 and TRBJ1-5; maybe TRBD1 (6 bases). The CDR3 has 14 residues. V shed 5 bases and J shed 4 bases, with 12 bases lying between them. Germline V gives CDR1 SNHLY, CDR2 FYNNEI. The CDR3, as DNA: TGTGCCAGCAGTCAGGACAGTCGGAATCAGCCCCAGCATTTT. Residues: CASSQDSRNQPQHF.